The TCR beta chain under discussion was sequenced for a study of blood T cell repertoires in COVID-19. As for the study in general: COVID-19 samples, acute and convalescent, were from the United States, Italy and Spain. T cells, B-cell-depleted T cells, or PBMCs provided the cDNA or gDNA that served as material.

The CDR3 is 14 amino acids. V gave up 3 bases and J gave up 5 bases, with 9 bases separating them. Germline V gene lookup returns CDR1 KGHDR and CDR2 SFDVKD. In the original analysis: Reference gene primer amplification gave estimated nucleated cell counts. The protocol was immunoSEQ multiplex PCR, while the TCRdb copy is restricted to in-frame clones and leaves out a portion. That table is the source of V, J and clone size, and D and trimming were worked out from the DNA. Here the sample spans 75,000 to 85,000 clones, roughly 84% being singletons. Seattle cases were enrolled at active infection and followed longitudinally.

V gene TRBV24-1 combines with J gene TRBJ1-4; D is perhaps TRBD1 (5 bases). The sample comprised peripheral blood. The receptor was isolated from a man between 60 and 75 years old with COVID-19, enrolled during active disease. This CDR3 is CATSDTRQNEKLFF. CDR3 sequence (DNA): TGTGCCACCAGTGATACCCGACAGAATGAAAAACTGTTTTTT.